These T cell receptor beta chains were read from a single sample in a study of blood T cell repertoires in COVID-19. Data came from immunoSEQ multiplex PCR; TCRdb stores just in-frame clones and leaves some out. The top ten hold less than 6.5% of the sample, which has roughly 90,000 clones, approximately 89% seen once. The sequencing input was peripheral blood. These TCRs come from a woman older than 75 with active COVID-19. Each CDR3 is given with its conserved first and last residue. The D gene is left open where the match is weak. Rows give clone size only sometimes, using once, few, many, or a class for an expanded clone.

V gene	clone size	D gene	J gene	CDR3 DNA	CDR3 protein
TRBV9	-	-	TRBJ2-3	TGTGCCAGCAGCGGCCTAGCGTCCGTCGGCACAGATACGCAGTATTTT	CASSGLASVGTDTQYF
TRBV30	-	-	TRBJ2-7	TGTGCCTGGAGTGCCCGTAGAGGGGAGCAGTACTTC	CAWSARRGEQYF
TRBV29-1	-	-	TRBJ2-3	TGCAGCGTTGACGGCAGATTTGACTCTAGCACAGATACGCAGTATTTT	CSVDGRFDSSTDTQYF
TRBV7-3	few	TRBD2	TRBJ2-1	TGTGCCAGCAGCCTGACTAGCGGGAGGCCCTACAATGAGCAGTTCTTC	CASSLTSGRPYNEQFF
TRBV7-2	-	TRBD2	TRBJ2-7	TGTGCCAGCAGCTCATCTAGCGGGAGGACCTACGAGCAGTACTTC	CASSSSSGRTYEQYF
TRBV6-2/TRBV6-3	once	-	TRBJ2-1	TGTGCCAGCAGTTACGGGGGGAGGATGTACAATGAGCAGTTCTTC	CASSYGGRMYNEQFF
TRBV15	-	-	TRBJ1-5	TGTGCCACCAGCGCCCGACCGACAGGCTTCAATCAGCCCCAGCATTTT	CATSARPTGFNQPQHF
TRBV28	-	-	TRBJ1-1	TGTGCCAGCAGGCCCTTTGGCGGGGACACTGAAGCTTTCTTT	CASRPFGGDTEAFF
TRBV6-5	-	-	TRBJ1-3	TGTGCCAGTGTCGGACTTAACTCTGGAAACACCATATATTTT	CASVGLNSGNTIYF
TRBV6-6	-	-	TRBJ2-7	TGTGCCAGCAGCTCTAGCGCAAACTTCTACGAGCAGTACTTC	CASSSSANFYEQYF
TRBV5-8	-	-	TRBJ2-5	TGTGCCAGAAATATACAGGGTGGGGAGACCCAGTACTTC	CARNIQGGETQYF
TRBV6-2/TRBV6-3	-	TRBD2	TRBJ2-6	TGTGCCAGCAGTTACCGGACGGGAGGTTTTGGCGTCCTGACTTTC	CASSYRTGGFGVLTF
TRBV11-2	-	-	TRBJ2-1	TGTGCCAGCAGCTACGCGGAGGCGGGACAGCAGTTCTTC	CASSYAEAGQQFF
TRBV4-1	-	-	TRBJ2-5	TGCGCCAGCAGTCTTGACAGGCACCAAGAGACCCAGTACTTC	CASSLDRHQETQYF
TRBV5-1	-	-	TRBJ1-3	TGCGCCAGCAGCTTGGCGGGGAGCTCTGGAAACACCATATATTTT	CASSLAGSSGNTIYF
TRBV19	-	-	TRBJ1-2	TGTGCCACCGGGGGTTCCAGTTTGACTGCTAACTATGGCTACACCTTC	CATGGSSLTANYGYTF
TRBV19	-	-	TRBJ2-7	TGTGCCAGTAGTCGACAGGCCTCCTACGAGCAGTACTTC	CASSRQASYEQYF
TRBV6-5	-	-	TRBJ1-5	TGTGCCAGCACTCGGGGGGGTCAGCCCCAGCATTTT	CASTRGGQPQHF
TRBV9	once	TRBD1	TRBJ1-5	TGTGCCAGCAGCGTTTCCGGGACAGAGAATCAGCCCCAGCATTTT	CASSVSGTENQPQHF
TRBV18	-	-	TRBJ1-1	TGTGCCAGCACTACAGGAGGGGTGGCTTTCTTT	CASTTGGVAFF
TRBV6-2/TRBV6-3	-	-	TRBJ2-4	TGTGCCAGCAGTTATACCCGGGACACGACTTGGAACATTCAGTACTTC	CASSYTRDTTWNIQYF
TRBV6-5	-	TRBD1	TRBJ2-7	TGTGCCAGCAGCACTAGACAGGGGGTCTACGAGCAGTACTTC	CASSTRQGVYEQYF
TRBV9	-	TRBD2	TRBJ2-3	TGTGCCAGCAGCGTGGGAGGGTTTTGGACAGATACGCAGTATTTT	CASSVGGFWTDTQYF
TRBV11-3	-	TRBD2	TRBJ2-1	TGTGCCAGCAGCCGAGGGGCGGGAGGTACGAATGAGCAGTTCTTC	CASSRGAGGTNEQFF
TRBV13	-	TRBD2	TRBJ2-3	TGTGCCAGCAGCTTAACGCGACAGCGGGGGCAGTATTTT	CASSLTRQRGQYF
TRBV11-2	few	TRBD2	TRBJ2-1	TGTGCCAGCAGATGGGGACTAGCGGGAGAATACAATGAGCAGTTCTTC	CASRWGLAGEYNEQFF
TRBV7-2	-	-	TRBJ2-6	TGTGCCAGCGGAACAGGCTCTGGGGCCAACGTCCTGACTTTC	CASGTGSGANVLTF
TRBV27	-	-	TRBJ2-7	TGTGCCAGCAGTCCTAGCGTTTCGGAAGAAATTTACTACGAGCAGTACTTC	CASSPSVSEEIYYEQYF
TRBV5-6	-	TRBD1	TRBJ2-1	TGTGCCAGCAGCTTGTATGGGGCAGGGGGCGCCTACAATGAGCAGTTCTTC	CASSLYGAGGAYNEQFF
TRBV6-5	-	-	TRBJ2-7	TGTGCCAGCAGAGTCGGAGCATCTCTCTACGAGCAGTACTTC	CASRVGASLYEQYF
TRBV4-3	-	TRBD2	TRBJ2-1	TGCGCCAGCAGCCAAGATATAAGCGGGAGTGGGAATGAGCAGTTCTTC	CASSQDISGSGNEQFF
TRBV6-4	-	TRBD2	TRBJ2-1	TGTGCCAGCAGTGCACGGACTAGCGGGCAGTACAATGAGCAGTTCTTC	CASSARTSGQYNEQFF
TRBV24-1	-	TRBD1	TRBJ2-2	TGTGCCACAGACAGGGGCGGCACCGGGGAGCTGTTTTTT	CATDRGGTGELFF